Detailed here is one TCR beta chain. Its specificity is not known. This CDR3 is 12 amino acids long. Deletions cut 6 bases from V and 5 bases from J, with 7 bases between. CDR1 is MDHEN, CDR2 SYDVKM, per germline. The record originates from a study of OX40 agonist ivuxolimab in advanced cancers. At the level of the study: While on treatment, patients had intravenous ivuxolimab at 0.01 to 10 mg/kg every 2 weeks. Participants, roughly 81% male, averaged 60 years of age, ranging from about 20 to 79. Partial responses occurred in three patients (one hepatocellular carcinoma, two cutaneous melanoma).

Broader study findings: Undetermined was the antigen specificity of the expanded peripheral T cells.

Sequencing was performed with immunoSEQ multiplex PCR; in TCRdb, only in-frame clones are kept and a portion is missing. The sample carries about 55,000 clones, roughly 80% recorded once. Sequencing used CD4+ or CD8+ T cells sorted from blood, obtained in a trial of the OX40 agonist ivuxolimab. V and J are TRBV28 and TRBJ1-4; D remains unclear. This clonotype was obtained from an adult with an advanced solid tumor such as melanoma, head and neck, liver or kidney cancer. DNA for the CDR3: TGTGCCAGCAGGGTTTTCAATGAAAAACTGTTTTTT. Amino acids: CASRVFNEKLFF.